This record looks at one T cell receptor beta chain sequence and its context. Its antigen is not yet known. Qualities for individual bases were not recorded, and no much larger clone is one base off. The immunoSEQ Assay, a bias-controlled multiplex PCR, was used to amplify TCRbeta CDR3 regions from genomic DNA. On the study's bioinformatics: Within the assay, amplification of reference gene primers was used to estimate how many nucleated cells each sample contained. To quantify the absolute abundance of each unique TCRbeta CDR3 rearrangement, sequence reads were collapsed and filtered. For each sample, productive Simpson clonality was calculated as the square root of Simpson's diversity index over productive rearrangements. As stored in TCRdb, this immuneACCESS dataset retains in-frame rearrangements with V and J assigned. A fraction of the clones does not appear; measured against another copy, unresolved V genes explain less than half of the discrepancy, and the remainder lacks a known reason. V, J and clone size reflect that table, while D and trimming were determined from the DNA. Recorded for this sample are about 67,000 clones; 79% of them occurred a single time. The ten largest account for approximately 6.8% of the sample.

The data are from a study of blood T cell repertoires in COVID-19 (dated by TCRdb to between 2020 and 2021). Regarding the research as a whole: Samples covering the acute and convalescent phases of COVID-19 were provided by collaborators in the United States, Italy and Spain. The material from the prospective study consisted of cDNA or gDNA derived from T cells, B-cell-depleted T cells, or PBMCs. Subjects who had been exposed to COVID-19, were actively infected with it, or had recovered from it provided the deeply sampled blood TCRbeta repertoires that made up the dataset. A freely available public database, intended as a resource for researchers studying the immune response to SARS-CoV-2, is where the repertoires were released. The samples were drawn from the first 160 participants of the ongoing ImmuneRACE study and from some 1,300 subjects provided by 6 global collaborators. A de-identified subject ID, COVID-19 status, age in years and sex were almost always included in the sample metadata. Where available, HLA class I and class II types were taken from metadata supplied by the sample provider and were not determined by assay-based typing.

What the authors observed across the whole study: Clinical and demographic metadata were provided uncurated, with the amount varying by source and participant.

The collaborating institutions used their own protocols to collect whole blood in K2EDTA tubes. For TCRbeta analysis, collaborators shipped samples as frozen whole blood, isolated PBMCs, or DNA extracted from either of those sample types. The junction shows trimming of 2 bases on V and 0 bases on J, plus 17 bases between the germline ends. The CDR3 numbers 17 residues from cysteine through phenylalanine. Of the read, only the CDR3 DNA is kept; its 51 bases are in frame from base 1. CDR1 and CDR2 are read off the germline V gene as SGHRS and YFSETQ. The sequenced sample consisted of peripheral blood. The chain is encoded by TRBV5-1 joined to TRBJ1-1; the best D guess is TRBD1, with 6 bases matching. The sequence was obtained from a woman aged 60 to 75 with acute or convalescent COVID-19. Read as DNA, the sequence is TGCGCCAGCAGCTTCGGCCAGGGGAGACACATGAACACTGAAGCTTTCTTT. This translates into CASSFGQGRHMNTEAFF.